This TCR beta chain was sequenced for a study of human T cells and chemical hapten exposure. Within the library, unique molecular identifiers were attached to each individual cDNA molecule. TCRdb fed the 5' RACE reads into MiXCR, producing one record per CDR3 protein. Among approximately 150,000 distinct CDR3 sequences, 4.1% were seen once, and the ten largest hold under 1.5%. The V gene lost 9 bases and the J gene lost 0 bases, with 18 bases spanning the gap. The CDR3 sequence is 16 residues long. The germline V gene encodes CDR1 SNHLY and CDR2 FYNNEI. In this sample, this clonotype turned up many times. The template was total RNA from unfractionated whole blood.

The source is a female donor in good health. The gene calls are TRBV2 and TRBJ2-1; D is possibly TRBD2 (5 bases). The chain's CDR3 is CASAKLQRFSYNEQFF. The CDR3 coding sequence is TGTGCCAGTGCTAAGCTCCAGCGGTTCTCCTACAATGAGCAGTTCTTC.